This T cell receptor beta chain was recovered during a study of blood T cell repertoires in COVID-19. Per the study methods: Reference gene primers were amplified, and this amplification served to estimate nucleated cell counts. Produced via immunoSEQ multiplex PCR; TCRdb's table is partial and in-frame only. The D gene and trimming were derived from the DNA, and the V and J assignments and clone size from that table. The sample lists 95,000 to 150,000 clones; 90% were seen once. Germline loops: CDR1 SGHRS, CDR2 YFSETQ. V lost 2 bases to trimming and J lost 9 bases; unmatched junction nucleotides: 10. This CDR3 region has 14 residues.

The source is a woman aged 60-75 years with COVID-19, enrolled during active disease. The material sequenced was peripheral blood. The chain employs TRBV5-1 and TRBJ2-7; the match to TRBD2 covers 8 bases. The CDR3 protein is CASSFAGGLQGQYF. CDR3 nucleotides: TGCGCCAGCAGCTTTGCGGGGGGCCTACAGGGGCAGTACTTC.